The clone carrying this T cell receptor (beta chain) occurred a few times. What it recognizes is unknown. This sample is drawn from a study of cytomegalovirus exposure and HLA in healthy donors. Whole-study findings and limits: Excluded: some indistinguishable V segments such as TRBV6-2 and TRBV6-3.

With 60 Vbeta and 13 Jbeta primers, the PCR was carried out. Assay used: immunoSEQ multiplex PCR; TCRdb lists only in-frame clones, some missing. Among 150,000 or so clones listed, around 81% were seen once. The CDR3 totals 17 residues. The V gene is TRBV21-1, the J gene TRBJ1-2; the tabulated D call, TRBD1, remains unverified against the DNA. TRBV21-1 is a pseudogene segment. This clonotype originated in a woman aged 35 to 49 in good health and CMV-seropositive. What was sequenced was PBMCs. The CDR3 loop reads CASSKGPVRGDNYGYTF. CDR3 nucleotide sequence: TGTGCCAGCAGCAAAGGACCTGTCAGGGGTGACAACTATGGCTACACCTTC.